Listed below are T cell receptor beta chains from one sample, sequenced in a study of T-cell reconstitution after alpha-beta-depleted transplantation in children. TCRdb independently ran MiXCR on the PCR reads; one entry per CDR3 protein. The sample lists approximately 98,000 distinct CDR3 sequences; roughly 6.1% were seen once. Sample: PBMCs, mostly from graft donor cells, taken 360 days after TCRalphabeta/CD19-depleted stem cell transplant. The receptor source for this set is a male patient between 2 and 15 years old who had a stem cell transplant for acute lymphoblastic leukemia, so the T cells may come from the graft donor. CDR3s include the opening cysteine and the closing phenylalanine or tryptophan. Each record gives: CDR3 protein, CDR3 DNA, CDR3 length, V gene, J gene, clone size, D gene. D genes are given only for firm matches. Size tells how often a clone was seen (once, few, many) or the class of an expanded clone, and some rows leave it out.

CDR3 protein: CASSIRQKTGELFF
CDR3 DNA: TGTGCCAGCAGTATACGACAGAAGACCGGGGAGCTGTTTTTT
CDR3 length: 14
V gene: TRBV28
J gene: TRBJ2-2
clone size: many
D gene: NA

CDR3 protein: CASSAPTSGSRNEQFF
CDR3 DNA: TGTGCCAGCAGCGCTCCGACTAGCGGGAGTAGGAATGAGCAGTTCTTC
CDR3 length: 16
V gene: TRBV7-9
J gene: TRBJ2-1
clone size: many
D gene: TRBD2

CDR3 protein: CASSSARDNQETQYF
CDR3 DNA: TGTGCCAGCAGCTCAGCCCGGGACAACCAAGAGACCCAGTACTTC
CDR3 length: 15
V gene: TRBV7-2
J gene: TRBJ2-5
clone size: few
D gene: NA

CDR3 protein: CASSQERHDGITGELFF
CDR3 DNA: TGTGCCAGCAGCCAAGAGCGCCATGACGGCATCACCGGGGAGCTGTTTTTT
CDR3 length: 17
V gene: TRBV4-2
J gene: TRBJ2-2
clone size: many
D gene: NA

CDR3 protein: CASSIGLAGGYEQYF
CDR3 DNA: TGTGCCAGCAGTATAGGACTAGCGGGAGGGTACGAGCAGTACTTC
CDR3 length: 15
V gene: TRBV3-1
J gene: TRBJ2-7
clone size: many
D gene: TRBD2

CDR3 protein: CASSSTGTGEFYEQYF
CDR3 DNA: TGTGCCAGCAGTTCCACCGGGACAGGAGAATTCTACGAGCAGTACTTC
CDR3 length: 16
V gene: TRBV6-5
J gene: TRBJ2-7
clone size: NA
D gene: TRBD1

CDR3 protein: CSAPPGGNGYGYTF
CDR3 DNA: TGCAGTGCCCCACCGGGGGGCAATGGCTATGGCTACACCTTC
CDR3 length: 14
V gene: TRBV20-1
J gene: TRBJ1-2
clone size: many
D gene: NA

CDR3 protein: CARMRRAQRLAEKYQETQYF
CDR3 DNA: TGTGCCAGAATGAGACGCGCGCAGCGGCTAGCAGAAAAGTACCAAGAGACCCAGTACTTC
CDR3 length: 20
V gene: TRBV2
J gene: TRBJ2-5
clone size: NA
D gene: NA

CDR3 protein: CSVEGTSSLGGTGELFF
CDR3 DNA: TGCAGCGTTGAAGGTACTAGCTCACTTGGTGGCACCGGGGAGCTGTTTTTT
CDR3 length: 17
V gene: TRBV29-1
J gene: TRBJ2-2
clone size: many
D gene: NA

CDR3 protein: CASSRRQGVQETQYF
CDR3 DNA: TGTGCCAGCAGCCGCCGACAGGGGGTACAAGAGACCCAGTACTTC
CDR3 length: 15
V gene: TRBV11-2
J gene: TRBJ2-5
clone size: many
D gene: TRBD1

CDR3 protein: CASSSGPYEQYF
CDR3 DNA: TGCGCCAGCAGCTCAGGACCCTACGAGCAGTACTTC
CDR3 length: 12
V gene: TRBV5-1
J gene: TRBJ2-7
clone size: many
D gene: NA

CDR3 protein: CASSVTSPKYKPGFYNEQFF
CDR3 DNA: TGTGCCAGCAGCGTAACTAGTCCGAAGTACAAACCCGGATTTTACAATGAGCAGTTCTTC
CDR3 length: 20
V gene: TRBV9
J gene: TRBJ2-1
clone size: few
D gene: NA

CDR3 protein: CASSLKGAGSPLHF
CDR3 DNA: TGTGCCAGCAGTTTGAAGGGGGCCGGTTCACCCCTCCACTTT
CDR3 length: 14
V gene: TRBV12-3/TRBV12-4
J gene: TRBJ1-6
clone size: few
D gene: TRBD1

CDR3 protein: CASSLANYGYTF
CDR3 DNA: TGTGCCAGCAGCTTGGCTAACTATGGCTACACCTTC
CDR3 length: 12
V gene: TRBV5-5
J gene: TRBJ1-2
clone size: many
D gene: NA

CDR3 protein: CSVAPKYRGGWTQYF
CDR3 DNA: TGCAGCGTGGCCCCCAAATACAGGGGGGGGTGGACCCAGTACTTC
CDR3 length: 15
V gene: TRBV29-1
J gene: TRBJ2-5
clone size: many
D gene: NA

CDR3 protein: CASSLRGQVSNSPLHF
CDR3 DNA: TGTGCCAGCAGCTTAAGGGGACAGGTTTCTAATTCACCCCTCCACTTT
CDR3 length: 16
V gene: TRBV7-2
J gene: TRBJ1-6
clone size: few
D gene: TRBD1

CDR3 protein: CASSLTGRNQPQHF
CDR3 DNA: TGTGCCAGCAGCTTAACAGGCCGCAATCAGCCCCAGCATTTT
CDR3 length: 14
V gene: TRBV7-2
J gene: TRBJ1-5
clone size: NA
D gene: NA

CDR3 protein: CASTPNRGGYTF
CDR3 DNA: TGCGCCAGCACCCCCAACAGGGGTGGCTACACCTTC
CDR3 length: 12
V gene: TRBV5-1
J gene: TRBJ1-2
clone size: NA
D gene: TRBD1

CDR3 protein: CASSPASGTPYEQYF
CDR3 DNA: TGCGCCAGCAGCCCGGCCTCGGGGACCCCCTACGAGCAGTACTTC
CDR3 length: 15
V gene: TRBV5-1
J gene: TRBJ2-7
clone size: many
D gene: NA

CDR3 protein: CASSSDPQGNNSPLHF
CDR3 DNA: TGTGCCAGCAGTTCCGATCCGCAGGGGAATAATTCACCCCTCCACTTT
CDR3 length: 16
V gene: TRBV6-5
J gene: TRBJ1-6
clone size: NA
D gene: NA

CDR3 protein: CASSYSPSGGLYNEQFF
CDR3 DNA: TGTGCCAGCAGTTACTCACCTAGCGGGGGGCTTTACAATGAGCAGTTCTTC
CDR3 length: 17
V gene: TRBV6-5
J gene: TRBJ2-1
clone size: many
D gene: TRBD2

CDR3 protein: CASSLRPPEQFF
CDR3 DNA: TGTGCCAGCAGTTTACGGCCACCTGAGCAGTTCTTC
CDR3 length: 12
V gene: TRBV12-3/TRBV12-4
J gene: TRBJ2-1
clone size: many
D gene: NA

CDR3 protein: CAIGGGPYKTQYF
CDR3 DNA: TGTGCCATCGGGGGGGGACCATATAAGACCCAGTACTTC
CDR3 length: 13
V gene: TRBV10-3
J gene: TRBJ2-5
clone size: few
D gene: TRBD2

CDR3 protein: CASSFLVYSMDYTF
CDR3 DNA: TGTGCCAGCAGTTTTCTAGTGTATTCTATGGACTACACCTTC
CDR3 length: 14
V gene: TRBV12-3/TRBV12-4
J gene: TRBJ1-2
clone size: few
D gene: NA